Listed here are 27 T cell receptor beta chains from one sample, sequenced in a study of T cell responses to AZD1222 COVID-19 vaccine. Some clones are missing from TCRdb's copy, which holds only in-frame ones; the method was immunoSEQ multiplex PCR. This table has about 220,000 clones, more than 85% appearing once. The input for sequencing was peripheral blood, taken on day 0 of MenACWY control vaccination. These receptors came from an adult in good health.

The rearrangement links TRBV30 to TRBJ1-3; D is unresolved. The CDR3 totals 14 residues. Trimming took off 5 bases at V and 4 bases at J, with 15 bases between the two ends. CDR1 is GTSNPN and CDR2 is SVGIG in the germline V gene (reference sequence). Here the CDR3 reads CAWGRGSGGNTIYF. The CDR3 DNA follows: TGTGCCTGGGGTCGCGGCAGCGGGGGAAACACCATATATTTT.

The chain uses TRBV7-9 and TRBJ1-1, with D possibly being TRBD1 (5 bases). The CDR3 consists of 13 residues. Germline V CDR1 and CDR2: SEHNR, FQNEAQ (reference sequence). Between the trimmed V and J ends, which lost 4 bases and 1 base, there was a span of 7 bases. CDR3 in amino acids: CASSWGKNTEAFF. CDR3 DNA sequence: TGTGCCAGCAGCTGGGGGAAGAACACTGAAGCTTTCTTT.

This clone was observed once. The V call is TRBV29-1, the J call TRBJ1-5; 8 nucleotides match TRBD1. The V gene end was trimmed by 2 bases and the J gene end by 6 bases; junction bases not matched to a gene: 3. This CDR3 contains 13 residues. Germline CDR1 and CDR2: SQVTM and ANQGSEA. The CDR3 sequence: CSVETGGGQPQHF. CDR3 DNA: TGCAGCGTTGAAACAGGGGGAGGTCAGCCCCAGCATTTT.

The rearrangement joins TRBV3-1 (or the pseudogene TRBV3-2) to TRBJ2-1, with 9 nucleotides matching TRBD1. This CDR3 has 14 amino acids. V shed 3 bases and J 6 bases; nucleotides not matched to a gene: 3. CDR1 and CDR2 (germline): LGHDT, YNNKEL (reference sequence). The CDR3 reads CASSQGDRVNEQFF. The DNA of the CDR3 is TGTGCCAGCAGCCAGGGGGACAGGGTCAATGAGCAGTTCTTC.

V gene TRBV7-2 combines with J gene TRBJ2-3, with 15 bases lining up with TRBD2. CDR1 is SGHTA and CDR2 is FQGNSA in the germline V gene. CDR3 length: 17 residues. The V and J ends lost 5 bases and 2 bases, in that order; junction bases with no gene match: 5. DNA of the CDR3: TGTGCCAGCAGCACCGGACTAGCGGGGGGGTTCACAGATACGCAGTATTTT. This codes for CASSTGLAGGFTDTQYF.

The V gene is TRBV3-1 (or the pseudogene TRBV3-2), the J gene TRBJ1-2; D is perhaps TRBD1 (5 bases). Trimming pared 1 base from V and 3 bases from J, leaving 12 bases between. CDR3 size: 15 residues. CDR1 is LGHDT and CDR2 is YNNKEL in the germline V gene (reference sequence). The CDR3, as DNA: TGTGCCAGCAGCCAAGGAAGGGGCGGACACTATGGCTACACCTTC. Translating it yields CASSQGRGGHYGYTF.

The chain is built from TRBV12-3 or TRBV12-4 and TRBJ2-3, with 9 bases lining up with TRBD1. The CDR3 sequence is 13 residues long. Trimming cost V 6 bases and J 3 bases; bases outside gene matches: 1. This CDR3 reads CASRGTGTDTQYF. The CDR3 region has the DNA TGTGCCAGCAGGGGGACAGGGACAGATACGCAGTATTTT.

The rearrangement uses TRBV5-8 and TRBJ1-1; TRBD1 matches 8 bases. Unmatched junction bases numbered 8, after V lost 4 bases and J lost 3 bases. Germline V gene data show CDR1 as SGHTS and CDR2 as YDEGEE. The length of the CDR3 is 15 residues. In nucleotides, the CDR3 is TGTGCCAGCAGCGTTTGGACAGGGAGGGACACTGAAGCTTTCTTT. As protein: CASSVWTGRDTEAFF.

The chain combines TRBV7-3 with TRBJ1-4, with 7 bases identical to TRBD1. Germline CDR1 reads SGHTA; CDR2 reads FQGTGA. This CDR3 is built from 14 residues. Unmatched junction bases numbered 2, after V lost 3 bases and J lost 4 bases. The CDR3 protein is CASSFRQGNEKLFF. The CDR3 DNA follows: TGTGCCAGCAGCTTTCGACAGGGTAATGAAAAACTGTTTTTT.

This clone is a singleton in its sample. This sequence joins TRBV21-1 and TRBJ1-5. TRBV21-1 is a pseudogene segment. The CDR3 contains 11 residues. The CDR3 region has the DNA TGTGCCAGCAGCACCACTACGCCCCAGCATTTT. Its translation is CASSTTTPQHF.

The chain joins TRBV5-4 to TRBJ1-1; TRBD1 might be the D (5 bases). CDR3 size: 15 residues. Germline CDR1 SGHNT, CDR2 YYREEE (reference sequence). Trimming took 4 bases from V and 4 from J, leaving 17 bases between them. The CDR3 loop reads CASSNRTGRGTEAFF. The DNA for the CDR3 is TGTGCCAGCAGCAACAGGACCGGCCGGGGCACTGAAGCTTTCTTT.

This chain joins TRBV5-4 and TRBJ1-6, with 12 bases lining up with TRBD1. V lost 2 bases and J lost 10; bases outside the gene matches: 7. Germline CDR1 reads SGHNT; CDR2 reads YYREEE (reference sequence). This CDR3 contains 16 residues. DNA of the CDR3: TGTGCCAGCAGCTTACAAACGGGACAGGGGGCCTCACCCCTCCACTTT. Translated: CASSLQTGQGASPLHF.

The CDR3 nucleotides read TGTGCCAGCAGCCAAGATTTCTCCACAGATACGCAGTATTTT. Encoded protein: CASSQDFSTDTQYF. The chain carries TRBV4-2 and TRBJ2-3; D unresolved. This CDR3 comprises 14 residues. Germline V gene sequence: CDR1 LGHNA, CDR2 YNFKEQ. Trimming removed 0 bases from V and 2 bases from J, with 6 bases in between.

The genes are TRBV5-4 and TRBJ2-5; 8 bases are a match to TRBD1. Looked up from germline, CDR1 is SGHNT and CDR2 is YYREEE (reference sequence). With V trimmed by 4 bases and J by 3 bases, 5 bases remained unmatched. The CDR3 has 14 amino acids. The DNA of the CDR3 is TGTGCCAGCAGCCCGAAGGACAGGGAAGAGACCCAGTACTTC. Its translation is CASSPKDREETQYF.

This rearrangement joins TRBV19 to TRBJ2-3; 8 bases match TRBD1. The CDR3 extends over 16 amino acids. V shed 2 bases and J 2 bases; nucleotides not matched to a gene: 6. The V gene's germline CDR1 is LNHDA and CDR2 SQIVND (reference sequence). For the CDR3, the DNA is TGTGCCAGTAGTATATCGGGACAGGTAAACACAGATACGCAGTATTTT. Translation: CASSISGQVNTDTQYF.

The V call is TRBV7-9, the J call TRBJ1-2, with D possibly being TRBD1 (5 bases). Germline assignment: CDR1 SEHNR and CDR2 FQNEAQ (reference sequence). Deletions cut 1 base from V and 1 base from J, with 10 bases between. This CDR3 is 15 amino acids long. The CDR3 nucleotides are TGTGCCAGCAGCTTAGGGGGGATGGGTAACTATGGCTACACCTTC. It yields the protein CASSLGGMGNYGYTF.

V gene TRBV3-1 (or the pseudogene TRBV3-2) combines with J gene TRBJ1-4, with TRBD1 identical over 9 bases. Unmatched junction bases numbered 5, after V lost 4 bases and J lost 5 bases. The CDR3 contains 15 residues. Germline values: CDR1 LGHDT, CDR2 YNNKEL (reference sequence). The CDR3 region is CASSPSGQGNEKLFF. As DNA, the CDR3 is TGTGCCAGCAGCCCCAGCGGACAGGGGAATGAAAAACTGTTTTTT.

The chain employs TRBV11-2 and TRBJ1-2; tentatively, D is TRBD1 (5 bases). Germline V CDR1 and CDR2: SGHAT, FQNNGV. This CDR3 has 14 residues. Trimming removed 5 bases from V and 2 bases from J, with 12 bases in between. CDR3 DNA: TGTGCCAGCAGCCCTACCGGGACGAACTATGGCTACACCTTC. Amino acid sequence: CASSPTGTNYGYTF.

In nucleotides, the CDR3 is TGTGCCAGCAGCGCCCCGGGGGGCCTAACCAAAAACATTCAGTACTTC. Translation gives CASSAPGGLTKNIQYF. J is TRBJ2-4 and V is TRBV3-1 (or the pseudogene TRBV3-2); weak D call: TRBD2 (7 bases). The germline gives CDR1 LGHDT, CDR2 YNNKEL (reference sequence). There are 16 residues in the CDR3. The ends were cut back, 5 bases at V and 2 bases at J, with 16 bases in the middle.

The chain joins TRBV28 to TRBJ1-2; the match to TRBD1 covers 12 bases. The CDR3 contains 15 residues. Germline CDR1 and CDR2: MDHEN and SYDVKM. V lost 8 bases to trimming and J lost 6 bases; unmatched junction nucleotides: 10. The CDR3 loop reads CASCVPGQGADGYTF. The DNA of the CDR3 is TGTGCCAGCTGTGTACCGGGACAGGGGGCCGATGGCTACACCTTC.

V and J are TRBV5-6 and TRBJ1-1; the D gene is possibly TRBD1 (6 bases). The ends were cut back, 1 base at V and 8 bases at J, with 12 bases in the middle. Germline CDR1 reads SGHDT; CDR2 reads YYEEEE. The CDR3 extends over 13 amino acids. The CDR3 reads CASSLRGGDEAFF. The CDR3 DNA sequence: TGTGCCAGCAGCTTGAGAGGGGGTGACGAAGCTTTCTTT.

The chain joins TRBV21-1 to TRBJ1-6; the table calls TRBD1, which could not be checked here. TRBV21-1 is a documented pseudogene. The CDR3 extends over 14 amino acids. The chain's CDR3 is CASSTTVSNSPLHF. The CDR3 bases are TGTGCCAGCAGCACGACAGTGAGTAATTCACCCCTCCACTTT.

A word on this clone: This same CDR3 is encoded by further DNA sequences in the sample. This chain uses TRBV12-3 or TRBV12-4 with TRBJ1-1; D is unresolved. The CDR3 totals 13 residues. Trimming pared 0 bases from V and 0 bases from J, leaving 2 bases between. For the CDR3, the DNA is TGTGCCAGCAGTTTAGCGGTGAACACTGAAGCTTTCTTT. Encoded protein: CASSLAVNTEAFF.

The gene calls are TRBV10-3 and TRBJ1-1, with 8 bases identical to TRBD1. The CDR3 is made up of 13 amino acids. Germline CDR1 ENHRY, CDR2 SYGVKD. CDR3 protein: CATRGPSGTEAFF. In DNA form, the CDR3 reads TGTGCTACCAGGGGGCCGTCAGGCACTGAAGCTTTCTTT.

The chain has TRBV7-2 and TRBJ2-7; D remains ambiguous. V was trimmed by 0 bases and J by 2 bases, leaving 8 bases between them. Per germline, CDR1 SGHTA and CDR2 FQGNSA. There are 14 residues in the CDR3. In DNA, the CDR3 is TGTGCCAGCAGCTTAGCTGGGCGGCCCTACGAGCAGTACTTC. It yields the protein CASSLAGRPYEQYF.

This rearrangement joins TRBV6-2 or TRBV6-3 to TRBJ1-1; no reliable D call. The CDR3 is made up of 13 amino acids. Trimming pared 7 bases from V and 1 base from J, leaving 10 bases between. CDR1 and CDR2 from the germline V gene are MNHEY and SVGEGT. The chain's CDR3 is CASTPIQNTEAFF. The CDR3 DNA reads as TGTGCCAGCACCCCTATACAGAACACTGAAGCTTTCTTT.

V and J are TRBV2 and TRBJ2-7; D remains unclear. This CDR3 comprises 12 residues. V lost 5 bases to trimming and J lost 3 bases, with 8 bases between them. Per the germline V gene, CDR1 is SNHLY and CDR2 is FYNNEI. CDR3 DNA: TGTGCCAGCAGTATCACAAGCTACGAGCAGTACTTC. It codes for CASSITSYEQYF.